Below are 32 T cell receptor beta chains sequenced from a single sample in a study of cytomegalovirus exposure and HLA in healthy donors. Primers included in the PCR were 60 Vbeta and 13 Jbeta primers. Clones were sequenced by immunoSEQ multiplex PCR, and TCRdb holds only the in-frame ones, with some missing. The table has about 52,000 clones, 72% seen once. Sequenced sample: PBMCs. The receptors here all came from a woman in her forties or fifties in good health and CMV-seronegative.

This clone has more than one count but fewer than ten. This chain uses TRBV5-1 with TRBJ1-3; D perhaps matches TRBD1 (6 bases). The CDR3 consists of 14 residues. The germline V gene has CDR1 SGHRS and CDR2 YFSETQ. V was cut by 4 bases and J by 4 bases, with 12 bases left in between. This chain's CDR3 is CASSATGSGNTIYF. CDR3 DNA: TGCGCCAGCAGCGCGACAGGATCCGGAAACACCATATATTTT.

This rearrangement joins TRBV11-3 to TRBJ2-7, with D maybe TRBD1 (6 bases). Trimming removed 5 bases from V and 5 bases from J, with 13 bases in between. The CDR3 runs 13 residues. Germline V gene sequence: CDR1 SGHNT, CDR2 YENEEA. CDR3: CASSQGPGDEQYF. Written as DNA, the CDR3 is TGTGCCAGCAGCCAAGGGCCAGGGGACGAGCAGTACTTC. Using reference TRBV11-3 and TRBJ2-7 for the parts outside the CDR3, the full variable domain is EAGVVQSPRYKIIEKKQPVAFWCNPISGHNTLYWYLQNLGQGPELLIRYENEEAVDDSQLPKDRFSAERLKGVDSTLKIQPAELGDSAVYLCASSQGPGDEQYFGPGTRLTVT.

Details on this clone: The likely explanation is a read error, given a far larger clone one base away. The genes are TRBV4-1 and TRBJ2-1; 11 nucleotides match TRBD2. CDR1 is MGHRA, CDR2 YSYEKL, per germline. This CDR3 contains 18 residues. In nucleotides, the CDR3 is TGCGCCACCAGCCAAGAACGGGGGACTAGCGGAATCTACAATGAGCAGTTCTTC. This encodes CATSQERGTSGIYNEQFF.

Points on this clone: Other DNA sequences within the sample encode an identical CDR3. The V call is TRBV4-1, the J call TRBJ1-4, with 8 bases that match TRBD1. This CDR3 is built from 15 residues. Trimming took 0 bases from V and 8 from J; bases not matched to a gene: 5. Germline V CDR1 and CDR2: MGHRA, YSYEKL. CDR3 DNA sequence: TGCGCCAGCAGCCAAGAGGACAGGGCTGGCGAAAAACTGTTTTTT. Protein sequence: CASSQEDRAGEKLFF.

The gene calls are TRBV28 and TRBJ2-1; D unclear. The germline gives CDR1 MDHEN, CDR2 SYDVKM. V lost 6 bases and J lost 5, with 5 bases in between. This CDR3 has 11 residues. The CDR3 DNA reads as TGTGCCAGCAGGTCAGACAATGAGCAGTTCTTC. This encodes CASRSDNEQFF.

This chain uses TRBV14 with TRBJ1-1, with 9 bases identical to TRBD1. The CDR3 consists of 14 residues. Germline CDR1 is SGHDN and CDR2 is FVKESK. Losses at the gene ends were 3 bases for V and 5 bases for J; bases not matched to a gene: 4. The DNA for the CDR3 is TGTGCCAGCAGCCACCTGACAGGGGGAACTGAAGCTTTCTTT. Translating gives CASSHLTGGTEAFF.

This clone showed up just a few times. In DNA, the CDR3 is TGTGCCAGCAGTCGCAGTGGTGTAGATACGCAGTATTTT. This sequence encodes CASSRSGVDTQYF. The chain carries TRBV27 and TRBJ2-3; D remains ambiguous. CDR1 and CDR2 (germline): MNHEY, SMNVEV (reference sequence). The V gene lost 5 bases and the J gene lost 5 bases, with 11 bases spanning the gap. The CDR3 covers 13 residues.

The chain uses TRBV19 and TRBJ2-3, with 7 bases matching TRBD1. J was trimmed by 2 bases and V by 6 bases; bases with no gene match: 5. CDR1 is LNHDA and CDR2 is SQIVND in the germline V gene (reference sequence). This CDR3 region has 14 residues. The CDR3 DNA sequence: TGTGCCAGTAGACCGGGACAGTTCACAGATACGCAGTATTTT. Translated: CASRPGQFTDTQYF.

DNA for the CDR3: TGTGCCAGCACCAGGGACTACAATCAGCCCCAGCATTTT. Amino acids: CASTRDYNQPQHF. The chain employs TRBV2 and TRBJ1-5, with D possibly being TRBD1 (5 bases). V shed 7 bases and J shed 3 bases, with 10 bases lying between them. Germline assignment: CDR1 SNHLY and CDR2 FYNNEI. The CDR3 sequence is 13 residues long.

This clone came up once. CDR3 loop: CASGQGRSYGYTF. DNA of the CDR3: TGTGCCAGCGGACAGGGGCGAAGCTATGGCTACACCTTC. The V gene is TRBV27, the J gene TRBJ1-2; 9 nucleotides agree with TRBD1. This CDR3 region has 13 residues. Trimming took 8 bases from V and 4 from J; bases not matched to a gene: 5. Germline assignment: CDR1 MNHEY and CDR2 SMNVEV (reference sequence).

The genes are TRBV11-2 and TRBJ2-2, with TRBD1 matching over 8 bases. With 5 bases clipped from V and 7 bases from J, the junction kept 6 bases outside the gene matches. The CDR3 totals 14 residues. Germline V lookup: CDR1 SGHAT, CDR2 FQNNGV. Here the CDR3 reads CASSMDRADGELFF. The CDR3 DNA reads as TGTGCCAGCAGCATGGACAGGGCGGACGGGGAGCTGTTTTTT.

This clone has only a few counts. The chain is built from TRBV19 and TRBJ1-5; 8 positions match TRBD1. Germline CDR1 reads LNHDA; CDR2 reads SQIVND (reference sequence). Losses at the gene ends were 8 bases for V and 0 bases for J; bases not matched to a gene: 0. The length of the CDR3 is 13 residues. The CDR3 protein is CASGQGSNQPQHF. Written as DNA, the CDR3 is TGTGCCAGTGGACAGGGTAGCAATCAGCCCCAGCATTTT.

J is TRBJ1-1 and V is TRBV7-9, with 10 bases lining up with TRBD1. Germline values: CDR1 SEHNR, CDR2 FQNEAQ (reference sequence). This CDR3 is 15 amino acids long. V trimming: 5 bases; J trimming: 4 bases; junction bases outside the gene matches: 7. The CDR3 region has the DNA TGTGCCAGCAGCCCCCGGACAGGGGGAGGCACTGAAGCTTTCTTT. Translation gives CASSPRTGGGTEAFF.

As concerns this clone: The conserved phenylalanine or tryptophan is not found at the CDR3 terminus, so this likely reflects a read error. The genes are TRBV6-5 and TRBJ2-3; 8 bases are a match to TRBD2. The J segment lost 5 bases and the V segment lost 2 bases, leaving 6 bases of the junction unmatched. The CDR3 is 15 residues long. CDR1 is MNHEY, CDR2 SVGAGI, per germline. The CDR3 DNA follows: TGTGCCAGCAGTTACCGTGGACTAGCAGGAGATACGCAGTATGTT. Translating it yields CASSYRGLAGDTQYV.

This chain links TRBV28 with TRBJ2-1, with 14 bases matching TRBD2. CDR3 length equals 15 residues. Trimming cost V 7 bases and J 12 bases; bases outside gene matches: 11. Germline assignment: CDR1 MDHEN and CDR2 SYDVKM. The CDR3 reads CASNGDETSGRGQFF. DNA for the CDR3: TGTGCCAGCAATGGGGATGAGACTAGCGGGAGGGGGCAGTTCTTC.

The chain carries TRBV27 and TRBJ2-1; 10 nucleotides line up with TRBD2. V lost 2 bases, J lost 4 bases, and 2 bases stayed unmatched. This CDR3 has 15 amino acids. Germline V lookup: CDR1 MNHEY, CDR2 SMNVEV (reference sequence). This CDR3 is CASSLTSGKYNEQFF. CDR3 nucleotides: TGTGCCAGCAGTTTAACTAGCGGGAAATACAATGAGCAGTTCTTC.

The rearrangement uses TRBV2 and TRBJ2-7; 7 bases agree with TRBD2. The J segment lost 2 bases and the V segment lost 4 bases, leaving 5 bases of the junction unmatched. The germline gives CDR1 SNHLY, CDR2 FYNNEI. This CDR3 region has 14 residues. The CDR3 region has the DNA TGTGCCAGCAGTGGGGAGGGACTACCCTACGAGCAGTACTTC. Its protein product is CASSGEGLPYEQYF.

The chain links TRBV4-2 to TRBJ2-1, with 12 bases fitting TRBD2. Germline V lookup: CDR1 LGHNA, CDR2 YNFKEQ. V gave up 1 base and J gave up 2 bases; unmatched junction bases: 3. The CDR3 consists of 17 residues. This chain's CDR3 is CASSQALAGGPYNEQFF. CDR3 DNA: TGTGCCAGCAGCCAAGCTCTAGCGGGGGGGCCCTACAATGAGCAGTTCTTC.

V usage is TRBV5-8 and J usage is TRBJ1-1, with 7 nucleotides matching TRBD1. Losses at the gene ends were 3 bases for V and 3 bases for J; bases not matched to a gene: 11. The CDR3 has 16 residues. Germline CDR1 is SGHTS and CDR2 is YDEGEE. CDR3 coding DNA: TGTGCCAGCAGCTCGGTGACAGGGAAGAGGTACACTGAAGCTTTCTTT. It translates to CASSSVTGKRYTEAFF. Looking up the rest from reference TRBV5-8 and TRBJ1-1 gives the full variable domain: EAGVTQSPTHLIKTRGQQATLRCSPISGHTSVYWYQQALGLGLQFLLWYDEGEERNRGNFPPRFSGRQFPNYSSELNVNALELEDSALYLCASSSVTGKRYTEAFFGQGTRLTVV.

V and J are TRBV6-6 and TRBJ2-2; TRBD2 might be the D (7 bases). Germline CDR1 reads MNHNY; CDR2 reads SVGAGI (reference sequence). V lost 9 bases and J lost 7, with 18 bases in between. The CDR3 spans 14 residues. In DNA, the CDR3 is TGTGCCAGTGAGGGTAGGGGGGGCCACGGGGAGCTGTTTTTT. This gives the protein CASEGRGGHGELFF.

As concerns this clone: Sequence at one end of the junction differs from germline and may be a read error. The chain joins TRBV19 to TRBJ1-1, with 8 bases identical to TRBD1. This CDR3 has 14 residues. CDR1 is LNHDA and CDR2 is SQIVND in the germline V gene (reference sequence). CDR3 DNA sequence: TGTGCCAGTAGTTCCCGACAGGGGAACAGTGAAGCTTTCTTT. This encodes CASSSRQGNSEAFF.

The chain links TRBV6-1 to TRBJ1-6; D might be TRBD1 (5 bases). The V end was cut by 7 bases, the J end by 7 bases, with 11 bases between. Germline CDR1 MNHNS, CDR2 SASEGT. CDR3 size: 13 residues. This CDR3 is CASKGQDNSPLHF. DNA for the CDR3: TGTGCCAGCAAGGGGCAGGACAATTCACCCCTCCACTTT.

The chain has TRBV10-1 and TRBJ1-1; a possible D gene is TRBD1 (5 bases). The V gene's germline CDR1 is WNHNN and CDR2 SYGVQD (reference sequence). V gave up 6 bases and J gave up 0 bases, with 8 bases separating them. The CDR3 is 13 amino acids. CDR3: CASRRTLNTEAFF. CDR3 sequence (DNA): TGCGCCAGCAGGCGGACACTGAACACTGAAGCTTTCTTT.

The rearrangement joins TRBV29-1 to TRBJ2-7; 7 bases line up with TRBD1. From germline, CDR1 is SQVTM and CDR2 ANQGSEA. Losses at the gene ends were 0 bases for V and 7 bases for J; bases not matched to a gene: 6. This CDR3 spans 13 amino acids. CDR3 sequence: CSVEDDRVREQYF. The CDR3 DNA sequence: TGCAGCGTTGAAGACGACAGGGTGCGAGAGCAGTACTTC.

This clone was seen a few times. The chain joins TRBV13 to TRBJ2-7; D is possibly TRBD2 (5 bases). The CDR3 covers 14 residues. Trimming stripped 2 bases from V and 0 bases from J, with 8 bases between. The V gene's germline CDR1 is PRHDT and CDR2 FYEKMQ (reference sequence). The CDR3 sequence is CASSLKRNSYEQYF. The CDR3 region has the DNA TGTGCCAGCAGCTTAAAGCGGAACTCCTACGAGCAGTACTTC.

This chain uses TRBV7-8 with TRBJ2-5, with a tentative D call TRBD2 (5 bases). Trimming pared 3 bases from V and 1 base from J, leaving 12 bases between. The CDR3 contains 15 residues. Germline CDR1 and CDR2: SGHVS and FQNEAQ. The CDR3 coding sequence is TGTGCCAGCAGCTTGGAGCGGAATCCCCAAGAGACCCAGTACTTC. Protein sequence: CASSLERNPQETQYF.

A word on this clone: The CDR3 ends on some other residue instead of the conserved phenylalanine or tryptophan, so this is likely a read error. No DNA is shown, since the ends of the CDR3 on it are uncertain; the CDR3 is the one TCRdb lists. This chain's CDR3 is CASHRTSGSM. The V and J genes are TRBV5-1 and TRBJ2-6; TRBD2, the table's D call, was not compared with the DNA. The germline gives CDR1 SGHRS, CDR2 YFSETQ. From its first to its last residue, the CDR3 has 10 amino acids.

The chain joins TRBV19 to TRBJ2-2; D is perhaps TRBD2 (7 bases). Trimming stripped 3 bases from V and 4 bases from J, with 12 bases between. The CDR3 has 15 residues. From germline, CDR1 is LNHDA and CDR2 SQIVND (reference sequence). CDR3 in amino acids: CASSISGGVTGELFF. DNA of the CDR3: TGTGCCAGTAGTATTTCGGGGGGCGTCACCGGGGAGCTGTTTTTT.

This clone has a handful of counts. The chain links TRBV7-9 to TRBJ1-1; D gene ambiguous. V lost 5 bases and J 5 bases, leaving 12 bases between the germline ends. This CDR3 has 13 residues. Germline assignment: CDR1 SEHNR and CDR2 FQNEAQ (reference sequence). CDR3 in DNA: TGTGCCAGCAGCAAAAGTCGGGAAACTGAAGCTTTCTTT. Residues: CASSKSRETEAFF.

This clone occurred once. This chain uses TRBV9 with TRBJ1-1; tentatively, D is TRBD1 (6 bases). This CDR3 is 16 amino acids long. V lost 2 bases, J lost 4 bases, and 18 bases lay in between. Germline V lookup: CDR1 SGDLS, CDR2 YYNGEE. CDR3 bases: TGTGCCAGCAGCGTCGGGACATCGAAGAGGGTCACTGAAGCTTTCTTT. It translates to CASSVGTSKRVTEAFF.

The rearrangement uses TRBV18 and TRBJ1-1; a weak D match, TRBD1 (6 bases). Germline CDR1 and CDR2: KGHSH and LQKENI. The CDR3 covers 17 residues. Trimming cost V 1 base and J 4 bases, with 19 bases left between them. CDR3 sequence: CASSPLSQGQIGTEAFF. DNA of the CDR3: TGTGCCAGCTCACCACTAAGCCAGGGGCAGATAGGCACTGAAGCTTTCTTT.

The CDR3 coding sequence is TGTGCCAGCAGTTTCCTTTCTGGAAACACCATATATTTT. Translation gives CASSFLSGNTIYF. The rearrangement uses TRBV28 and TRBJ1-3; D remains unclear. The V gene's germline CDR1 is MDHEN and CDR2 SYDVKM. Trimming shortened V by 3 bases and J by 1 base, and 4 bases separated the two germline ends. CDR3 length: 13 residues.